This T cell receptor beta chain was identified during a study of blood T cell repertoires in COVID-19. On the study more broadly: PBMCs, B-cell-depleted T cells, or T cells provided the cDNA or gDNA that made up the material.

As originally analysed: Reference gene primer amplification gave estimated nucleated cell counts. Data came from immunoSEQ multiplex PCR; TCRdb stores just in-frame clones and leaves some out. V and J calls and clone size are those listed in that table; D and trimming were worked out from the DNA. Here the sample spans about 100,000 clones, approximately 87% being singletons. Trimming stripped 1 base from V and 1 base from J, with 14 bases between. Germline CDR1 SGHDN, CDR2 FVKESK. The CDR3 consists of 17 residues. The clonotype was recovered from a human donor in a cohort sampled during active COVID-19. The chain recombines TRBV14 with TRBJ2-1, with D perhaps matching TRBD2 (6 bases). Sequencing was done on a sample of peripheral blood. CDR3 nucleotides: TGTGCCAGCAGCCAAGGATTTGGGCGGGGTTCCTACAATGAGCAGTTCTTC. It encodes CASSQGFGRGSYNEQFF.